This TCR beta chain is drawn from a study of graft-versus-host responses after intestinal transplantation. Study-level background: Every recipient had anti-thymocyte globulin induction and roughly 3 years of tacrolimus plus steroids. Study conclusions and caveats: GvH clones surfaced in recipient marrow, some emerging earlier in ileum or blood.

With respect to this clone: What it binds is unknown.

Libraries were prepared by immunoSEQ multiplex PCR; TCRdb keeps only in-frame clonotypes and omits some of them. The table records over 70,000 clones, approximately 96% of them present only once. The CDR3 spans 18 residues. The V and J ends lost 5 bases and 2 bases respectively, with 25 bases between them. Germline values: CDR1 GTSNPN, CDR2 SVGIG (reference sequence). The chain combines TRBV30 with TRBJ1-3; D possibly corresponds to TRBD1 (6 bases). The clonotype originates from a human donor who received an intestinal transplant. The sequenced sample was unstimulated CD8+ T cells sorted from spleen or lymph node cells, obtained before intestinal transplant. The DNA for the CDR3 is TGTGCCTGGGGGGGGGCGGGACAAAGGTACTATCCTGGAAACACCATATATTTT. Translating gives CAWGGAGQRYYPGNTIYF. Together with reference TRBV30 and TRBJ1-3, the CDR3 gives the full variable domain: SQTIHQWPATLVQPVGSPLSLECTVEGTSNPNLYWYRQAAGRGLQLLFYSVGIGQISSEVPQNLSASRPQDRQFILSSKKLLLSDSGFYLCAWGGAGQRYYPGNTIYFGEGSWLTVV.